The clone carrying this TCR beta chain was seen more than once but under ten times. The entry originates in a study of neoadjuvant nivolumab and ipilimumab in lung cancer. CDR3 size: 14 residues. Trimming left V 2 bases short and J 6 bases short, with 11 bases between. Germline CDR1 reads SNHLY; CDR2 reads FYNNEI. The table came from immunoSEQ multiplex PCR; TCRdb's copy has only in-frame clones and leaves some out. The sample holds some 18,000 clones, roughly three quarters seen once. The receptor comes from an adult with non-small cell lung cancer. Material: tumor tissue, obtained after neoadjuvant nivolumab, alone or with ipilimumab, at or shortly before surgery. The chain is built from TRBV2 and TRBJ1-5, with D possibly being TRBD1 (6 bases). The CDR3 DNA sequence: TGTGCCAGCAGTGAACAGGGGTTCGGTCAGCCCCAGCATTTT. Amino acid sequence: CASSEQGFGQPQHF.